This T cell receptor beta chain was found in a study of T cell changes during pregnancy in multiple sclerosis. CDR1 SGHTA and CDR2 FQGNSA come from the germline V gene. The CDR3 has 13 amino acids. V was clipped by 5 bases and J by 1 base, with 8 bases between them. TCRdb keeps only in-frame clones here, not all; method: immunoSEQ multiplex PCR. The repertoire holds 70,000 to 95,000 clones, about 92% seen once, with more than 2% in the top ten. This rearrangement joins TRBV7-2 to TRBJ2-5; D uncertain. The source material was peripheral blood, sampled in the second trimester of pregnancy. This receptor was taken from a female donor with multiple sclerosis, enrolled in a pregnancy study. For the CDR3, the DNA is TGTGCCAGCAGCCGACTGGCCCAAGAGACCCAGTACTTC. Translation gives CASSRLAQETQYF.